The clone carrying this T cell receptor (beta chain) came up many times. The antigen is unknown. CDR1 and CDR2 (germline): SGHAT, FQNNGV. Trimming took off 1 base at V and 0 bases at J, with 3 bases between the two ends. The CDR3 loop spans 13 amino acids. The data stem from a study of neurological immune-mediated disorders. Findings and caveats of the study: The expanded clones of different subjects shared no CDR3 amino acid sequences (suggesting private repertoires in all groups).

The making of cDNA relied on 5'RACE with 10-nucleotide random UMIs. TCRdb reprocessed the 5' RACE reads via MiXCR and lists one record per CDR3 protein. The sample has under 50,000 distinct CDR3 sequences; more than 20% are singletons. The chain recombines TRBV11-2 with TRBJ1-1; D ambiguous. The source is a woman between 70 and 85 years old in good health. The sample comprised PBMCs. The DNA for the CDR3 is TGTGCCAGCAGCTTAGGGATGAACACTGAAGCTTTCTTT. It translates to CASSLGMNTEAFF.